This T cell receptor (beta chain) was captured in a study of blood T cell repertoires in COVID-19. Original handling: Amplifying reference gene primers gave estimates of nucleated cell counts. Using immunoSEQ multiplex PCR, the repertoire was profiled, and TCRdb retains in-frame clones only, with some absent. V, J and clone size reflect that table, while D and trimming were determined from the DNA. The sample consists of about 59,000 clones, roughly 90% of them appearing once. The V end lost 1 base, the J end lost 2 bases, and 9 bases lay between the germline ends. There are 14 residues in the CDR3. Germline assignment: CDR1 KGHSH and CDR2 LQKENI.

V is TRBV18 and J is TRBJ2-7; tentative D call: TRBD1 (5 bases). The material sequenced was peripheral blood. The sequence derives from a man aged 80 or over with acute or convalescent COVID-19. CDR3 nucleotide sequence: TGTGCCAGCTCACCACAGGGCAGGGCCTACGAGCAGTACTTC. It encodes CASSPQGRAYEQYF.